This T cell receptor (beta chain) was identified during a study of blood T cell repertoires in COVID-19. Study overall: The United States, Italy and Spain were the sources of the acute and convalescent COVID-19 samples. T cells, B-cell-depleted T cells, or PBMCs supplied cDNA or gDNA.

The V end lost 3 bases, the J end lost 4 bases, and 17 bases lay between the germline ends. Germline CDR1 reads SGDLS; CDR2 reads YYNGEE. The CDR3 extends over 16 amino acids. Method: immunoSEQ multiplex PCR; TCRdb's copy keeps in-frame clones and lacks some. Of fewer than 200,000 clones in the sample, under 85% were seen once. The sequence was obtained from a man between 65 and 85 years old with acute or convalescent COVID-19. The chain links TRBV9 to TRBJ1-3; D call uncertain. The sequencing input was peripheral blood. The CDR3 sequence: CASSAERVVAGNTIYF. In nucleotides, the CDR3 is TGTGCCAGCAGCGCCGAGAGGGTTGTGGCCGGAAACACCATATATTTT.